This TCR beta chain appears in the sequencing data of a study of T cell responses to AZD1222 COVID-19 vaccine. CDR1 is LNHDA, CDR2 SQIVND, per germline (reference sequence). Trimming cost V 10 bases and J 8 bases; bases outside gene matches: 7. The CDR3 covers 12 residues. Assay: immunoSEQ multiplex PCR; the TCRdb copy retains only in-frame clones and omits some. This table has tens of thousands of clones, 70% to 90% appearing once. This sequence was found in an adult in good health. The genes are TRBV19 and TRBJ1-2; TRBD1 matches at 10 bases. The starting material was peripheral blood, obtained on day 0 of AZD1222 vaccination. The CDR3 here is CATRQGAHGYTF. The CDR3 DNA follows: TGTGCCACAAGACAGGGGGCGCACGGCTACACCTTC.